The 21 T cell receptor beta chains reported below all come from one sample, sequenced in a study of T cells in women clearing cervical HPV infection. Data came from immunoSEQ multiplex PCR; TCRdb stores just in-frame clones and leaves some out. The ten most abundant clones cover 20% to 25% of a sample with about 14,000 clones. What was sequenced was blood buffy coat. The receptors shown here come from a woman aged 18 to 75 with a cervical HPV16 infection that either progressed to CIN3+ or cleared (not recorded which).

Turning to this clone: The read gets to within 3 residues of the CDR3 end, and the germline J gene fills in the rest. The J gene is TRBJ1-5, the V gene TRBV19; D is undetermined. The CDR3 has 13 amino acids. Per the germline V gene, CDR1 is LNHDA and CDR2 is SQIVND (reference sequence). V was pared by 2 bases and J by 2 bases, with 4 bases between. CDR3 bases read: TGTGCCAGTAGTATAAGGGGCAATCAGCCC. Its translation is CASSIRGNQP. The full CDR3 reads CASSIRGNQPQHF. The full variable domain, in which reference TRBV19 and TRBJ1-5 provide the parts outside the CDR3, is DGGITQSPKYLFRKEGQNVTLSCEQNLNHDAMYWYRQDPGQGLRLIYYSQIVNDFQKGDIAEGYSVSREKKESFPLTVTSAQKNPTAFYLCASSIRGNQPQHFGDGTRLSIL.

About this clone itself: The sequenced fragment ends 3 residues before the CDR3 boundary, so the rest is inferred from the germline J gene. The chain couples TRBV20-1 to TRBJ2-1; 10 positions match TRBD1. The CDR3 contains 15 residues. CDR1 and CDR2 from the germline V gene are DFQATT and SNEGSKA (reference sequence). Trimming at V came to 1 base and at J to 9 bases, leaving 9 bases not matched to a gene. CDR3 in amino acids: CSARVPGQGFVEQFF. The sequenced part of the CDR3 DNA is TGCAGTGCTAGAGTTCCGGGACAGGGGTTTGTTGAG.

Details on this clone: The read ends 3 residues early relative to the CDR3; the germline J gene fills the gap. The chain carries TRBV10-2 and TRBJ2-3; weak D call: TRBD2 (7 bases). Germline CDR1 reads WSHSY; CDR2 reads SAAADI. This CDR3 is 14 amino acids long. CDR3 bases read: TGCGCCAGCAGTCAAAACGGGGGGCCGGCGACG. It codes for CASSQNGGPAT. The entire CDR3 protein reads CASSQNGGPATQYF.

As concerns this clone: The sequence runs out 3 residues before the end of the CDR3; the remainder is reconstructed from the germline J gene. The chain combines TRBV5-1 with TRBJ2-2, with 11 bases that match TRBD2. The ends lost 7 bases at V and 0 bases at J; junction bases unmatched: 8. CDR1 is SGHRS and CDR2 is YFSETQ in the germline V gene. This CDR3 has 17 residues. CDR3 DNA, as far as it was read: TGCGCCAGCGTTCAGACTAGCGGGGCCGCGAACACCGGGGAG. Translating it yields CASVQTSGAANTGE. The entire CDR3 protein is CASVQTSGAANTGELFF. The full variable domain, in which reference TRBV5-1 and TRBJ2-2 provide the parts outside the CDR3, is KAGVTQTPRYLIKTRGQQVTLSCSPISGHRSVSWYQQTPGQGLQFLFEYFSETQRNKGNFPGRFSGRQFSNSRSEMNVSTLELGDSALYLCASVQTSGAANTGELFFGEGSRLTVL.

Comment on this clone: The read comes to an end 3 residues before the CDR3 does, leaving the germline J gene to fill in the end. The chain is built from TRBV11-2 and TRBJ1-2, with TRBD1 as a possible D gene (5 bases). Germline V CDR1 and CDR2: SGHAT, FQNNGV. V gave up 2 bases and J gave up 4 bases, with 8 bases separating them. The CDR3 is made up of 13 amino acids. CDR3: CASSLRGIYGYTF. Incomplete CDR3 DNA: TGTGCCAGCAGCTTACGGGGGATCTATGGC.

In regard to this clone: With the read ending 3 residues before the CDR3 end, the germline J gene is used to fill in that end. V usage is TRBV2 and J usage is TRBJ1-6, with D unresolved. V was shortened by 5 bases and J by 8 bases, with 13 bases between the two germline ends. The CDR3 is 14 amino acids. Germline CDR1 SNHLY, CDR2 FYNNEI. The CDR3 region is CASSKGSLDSPLHF. Incomplete CDR3 DNA: TGTGCCAGCAGTAAGGGTTCTCTCGATTCACCC.

CDR3 amino acids: CASRTGQGPYEQYF. Partial CDR3 DNA: TGTGCCAGTCGCACGGGACAGGGGCCCTACGAG. The genes are TRBV2 and TRBJ2-7, with 10 positions matching TRBD1. Read sequence stops 3 residues before the CDR3 end, and the germline J gene provides the missing end. J lost 2 bases, V lost 9 bases, and 7 bases had no gene match. The CDR3 runs to 14 residues. The V gene's germline CDR1 is SNHLY and CDR2 FYNNEI.

Worth noting for this clone: Sequencing ends 3 residues short of the CDR3 end; the germline J gene provides the rest. This rearrangement joins TRBV7-9 to TRBJ2-2; TRBD1 agrees at 8 bases. J lost 1 base, V lost 6 bases, and 4 bases had no gene match. The germline gives CDR1 SEHNR, CDR2 FQNEAQ (reference sequence). This CDR3 contains 15 residues. The CDR3 bases that were read are TGTGCCAGCAGGTTGGACAGGGAGAACACCGGGGAG. As protein: CASRLDRENTGE. The whole CDR3 sequence is CASRLDRENTGELFF.

Comment on this clone: The CDR3 extends 3 residues past the end of the read, so its final part is completed from the germline J gene. V is TRBV5-1 and J is TRBJ2-3, with 10 nucleotides matching TRBD2. The V gene's germline CDR1 is SGHRS and CDR2 YFSETQ. V shed 4 bases and J 2 bases; nucleotides not matched to a gene: 10. There are 17 residues in the CDR3. CDR3 sequence: CASSRLASGGATDTQYF. The DNA read from the CDR3 is TGCGCCAGCAGCAGGCTGGCCAGCGGGGGGGCCACAGATACG.

The CDR3 bases that were read are TGTGCCAGCATCAGGGAAGGGCTGAACACTGAA. Protein product: CASIREGLNTE. The whole CDR3 is CASIREGLNTEAFF. V and J are TRBV7-9 and TRBJ1-1; tentative D call: TRBD1 (5 bases). The sequenced fragment ends 3 residues before the CDR3 boundary, so the rest is inferred from the germline J gene. Germline V gene data show CDR1 as SEHNR and CDR2 as FQNEAQ (reference sequence). V was clipped by 7 bases and J by 0 bases, with 12 bases between them. CDR3 length: 14 residues.

As regards this clone: The read terminates 3 residues ahead of where the CDR3 ends, so the germline J gene completes it. J is TRBJ2-3 and V is TRBV5-4; D possibly corresponds to TRBD2 (6 bases). With 5 bases removed from V and 2 bases from J, the gap between germline ends came to 15 bases. CDR3 length: 15 residues. Germline V lookup: CDR1 SGHNT, CDR2 YYREEE (reference sequence). The sequenced CDR3 bases are TGTGCCAGCAGTATCACTAGCCCCTCCACAGATACG. Translating gives CASSITSPSTDT. In full, the CDR3 is CASSITSPSTDTQYF.

This clone shows up as medium-sized by frequency. The CDR3 goes on 3 residues after the read ends, and that part is filled in from the germline J gene. This sequence joins TRBV6-1 and TRBJ1-4; D gene ambiguous. CDR3 length: 13 residues. V gave up 3 bases and J gave up 7 bases, with 9 bases separating them. Per germline, CDR1 MNHNS and CDR2 SASEGT. The CDR3 loop is CASSDGFVEKLFF. The sequenced part of the CDR3 DNA is TGTGCCAGCAGTGACGGGTTCGTTGAAAAA.

With regard to this clone: The sequenced fragment ends 3 residues before the CDR3 boundary, so the rest is inferred from the germline J gene. The gene calls are TRBV5-4 and TRBJ1-5, with D maybe TRBD1 (5 bases). Germline values: CDR1 SGHNT, CDR2 YYREEE (reference sequence). Trimming removed 4 bases from V and 6 bases from J, with 17 bases in between. CDR3 size: 15 residues. CDR3 residues: CASSRDGGNGQPQHF. The part of the CDR3 DNA that was read is TGTGCCAGCAGCCGAGACGGGGGAAACGGTCAGCCC.

Details on this clone: The read is 3 residues too short to cover the CDR3 end, so that end is filled in from the germline J gene. This chain uses TRBV20-1 with TRBJ2-2, with TRBD1 as a possible D gene (6 bases). This CDR3 comprises 14 residues. The germline V gene encodes CDR1 DFQATT and CDR2 SNEGSKA (reference sequence). Here the CDR3 reads CSARDRQGWEKLFF. Partial CDR3 DNA: TGCAGTGCTAGAGATCGGCAGGGGTGGGAAAAG.

To note about this clone: From the germline J gene comes the end of the CDR3, since the read stops 3 residues before it. The rearrangement uses TRBV6-4 and TRBJ2-1, with a tentative D call TRBD2 (6 bases). V lost 0 bases, J lost 4 bases, and 10 bases lay in between. Germline V gene sequence: CDR1 MRHNA, CDR2 SNTAGT. This CDR3 is 15 amino acids long. CDR3 in amino acids: CASSDSSGEYNEQFF. The sequenced CDR3 bases are TGTGCCAGCAGTGACTCATCGGGGGAGTACAATGAG.

Comments on this clone: Sequencing ends 3 residues short of the CDR3 end; the germline J gene provides the rest. This chain connects TRBV30 to TRBJ1-4; possibly TRBD1 for D (5 bases). Germline CDR1 GTSNPN, CDR2 SVGIG (reference sequence). This CDR3 has 15 amino acids. The sequenced part of the CDR3 DNA is TGTGCCTGGAGTGTAGGCTACTCTGGGGCCAACGTA. Translated: CAWSVGYSGANV. The CDR3 in full is CAWSVGYSGANVLFF.

Notes on this clone: The CDR3 end falls 3 residues outside the read, so it is completed with the germline J gene. The chain recombines TRBV12-3 or TRBV12-4 with TRBJ2-1; 15 bases align to TRBD2. The CDR3 loop spans 15 amino acids. Unmatched junction bases numbered 5, after V lost 7 bases and J lost 7 bases. The CDR3 sequence: CASIWTSGGANEQFF. The DNA read from the CDR3 is TGTGCCAGCATCTGGACTAGCGGGGGGGCGAATGAG.

A note on this clone: The read terminates 3 residues ahead of where the CDR3 ends, so the germline J gene completes it. The rearrangement links TRBV24-1 to TRBJ2-3; 10 positions match TRBD1. This CDR3 comprises 16 residues. Germline trimming cut 0 bases from V and 4 bases from J; bases unmatched to any gene: 3. Germline V gene data show CDR1 as KGHDR and CDR2 as SFDVKD. CDR3 protein: CATSDLGTGEADTQYF. The CDR3 bases that were read are TGTGCCACCAGTGATTTGGGGACAGGGGAGGCAGATACG.

As for this clone: The read falls 3 residues short of the CDR3 end, and the missing part is taken from the germline J gene. V gene TRBV18 combines with J gene TRBJ2-7; no definite D call. Trimming cost V 2 bases and J 0 bases, with 8 bases left between them. The CDR3 is made up of 14 amino acids. Germline V CDR1 and CDR2: KGHSH, LQKENI. The CDR3 here is CASSPIRSSYEQYF. CDR3 DNA, as far as it was read: TGTGCCAGCTCACCAATCAGGAGCTCCTACGAG. The full variable domain, in which reference TRBV18 and TRBJ2-7 provide the parts outside the CDR3, is NAGVMQNPRHLVRRRGQEARLRCSPMKGHSHVYWYRQLPEEGLKFMVYLQKENIIDESGMPKERFSAEFPKEGPSILRIQQVVRGDSAAYFCASSPIRSSYEQYFGPGTRLTVT.

As concerns this clone: Sequencing ends 3 residues short of the CDR3 end; the germline J gene provides the rest. The J gene is TRBJ1-1, the V gene TRBV2; D not certain. Germline V gene sequence: CDR1 SNHLY, CDR2 FYNNEI. V lost 10 bases and J 7 bases, leaving 13 bases between the germline ends. The CDR3 covers 11 residues. CDR3 bases read: TGTGCCATAAAAACGGAGGGTGAA. Protein sequence: CAIKTEGE. Given in full, the CDR3 is CAIKTEGEAFF.

The CDR3 sequence is CATTYGIAGSGNQPQYF. The CDR3 bases that were read are TGTGCCACCACCTATGGGATTGCGGGTAGTGGCAATCAGCCG. The gene calls are TRBV19 and TRBJ2-3; a possible D gene is TRBD2 (5 bases). The CDR3 end lies 3 residues beyond the end of the read and is filled in from the germline J gene. This CDR3 is 17 amino acids long. Germline lookup yields CDR1 LNHDA and CDR2 SQIVND (reference sequence).